Listed here is a single T cell receptor beta chain. A history of autoimmune disease or systemic immunosuppression excluded patients. This sample is part of a study of OX40 agonist ivuxolimab in advanced cancers. Overall study context: At 65% to 85% male, the cohort had a mean age of approximately 64 years, ranging from roughly 20 to 80. Among those treated, three patients had partial responses, one with hepatocellular carcinoma and two with cutaneous melanoma.

The assay was immunoSEQ multiplex PCR, and TCRdb's table has in-frame clones only and misses some. The sample records around 26,000 clones, about four fifths being singletons. The receptor comes from an adult with an advanced solid tumor such as melanoma, head and neck, liver or kidney cancer. The sequences come from CD4+ or CD8+ T cells sorted from blood, collected in a trial of the OX40 agonist ivuxolimab.

CDR3 in DNA: TGTGCCAGCAGCTCTCGCCAAGAACTAGGGCTAGTTAATGAGCAGTTCTTC. Protein sequence: CASSSRQELGLVNEQFF. The chain links TRBV7-9 to TRBJ2-1, with D perhaps matching TRBD2 (5 bases). V shed 4 bases and J shed 7 bases, with 23 bases lying between them. CDR3 length: 17 residues. CDR1 and CDR2 (germline): SEHNR, FQNEAQ (reference sequence).